The 27 T cell receptor beta chains in this list originate from one sample, sequenced in a study of blood T cell repertoires in COVID-19. Data came from immunoSEQ multiplex PCR; TCRdb stores just in-frame clones and leaves some out. The data contain 170,000 or so clones, around four fifths of them singletons. Sequences were obtained from peripheral blood. Receptors were obtained from a woman between 55 and 75 years old with acute or convalescent COVID-19.

CDR3 DNA sequence: TGCGCCAGCAGCTTGACAGGGGACCTCTATGGCTACACCTTC. Translation gives CASSLTGDLYGYTF. V usage is TRBV5-1 and J usage is TRBJ1-2, with 7 bases lining up with TRBD1. The CDR3 is 14 residues long. V dropped 1 base and J dropped 4; count of bases not matched to a gene: 4. CDR1 is SGHRS, CDR2 YFSETQ, per germline.

The genes are TRBV11-2 and TRBJ1-6; possibly TRBD1 for D (6 bases). This CDR3 has 14 residues. The germline V gene has CDR1 SGHAT and CDR2 FQNNGV. Trimming left V 0 bases short and J 14 bases short, with 14 bases between. In DNA, the CDR3 is TGTGCCAGCAGCTTAGAGACAGGAATAGAGACCCTCCACTTT. It translates to CASSLETGIETLHF.

The genes are TRBV6-5 and TRBJ2-2; the D gene is possibly TRBD2 (5 bases). The CDR3 loop spans 12 amino acids. Trimming took off 6 bases at V and 6 bases at J, with 8 bases between the two ends. Looked up from germline, CDR1 is MNHEY and CDR2 is SVGAGI. The CDR3 here is CASRRAPGELFF. As DNA, the CDR3 is TGTGCCAGCAGGAGGGCCCCCGGGGAGCTGTTTTTT.

The V call is TRBV10-1, the J call TRBJ2-7; 10 bases align to TRBD2. Germline assignment: CDR1 WNHNN and CDR2 SYGVQD (reference sequence). V gave up 6 bases and J gave up 2 bases; unmatched junction bases: 7. The CDR3 has 15 amino acids. The CDR3 DNA follows: TGCGCCAGCAGCCGAACTAGCGGGGTCGCCTACGAGCAGTACTTC. It encodes CASSRTSGVAYEQYF.

The sample holds one count of this clone. V and J are TRBV6-2 or TRBV6-3 and TRBJ2-2; 12 bases are shared with TRBD2. V lost 2 bases to trimming and J lost 4 bases; unmatched junction nucleotides: 8. CDR3 size: 18 residues. Looked up from germline, CDR1 is MNHEY and CDR2 is SVGEGT. This chain's CDR3 is CASSYPRSSGGGTGELFF. The DNA for the CDR3 is TGTGCCAGCAGTTACCCCCGCTCTAGCGGGGGGGGCACCGGGGAGCTGTTTTTT.

The genes are TRBV11-2 and TRBJ1-6, with 8 bases lining up with TRBD1. Per germline, CDR1 SGHAT and CDR2 FQNNGV. V shed 2 bases, J shed 8 bases, and the junction held 8 bases outside the gene matches. There are 16 residues in the CDR3. The CDR3 coding sequence is TGTGCCAGCAGCTTACACTCAGGACAGGGACATTCACCCCTCCACTTT. Amino acids: CASSLHSGQGHSPLHF.

The CDR3 loop is CASSIDRGGIGQPQHF. In nucleotides, the CDR3 is TGTGCCAGTAGTATAGATCGTGGGGGGATCGGTCAGCCCCAGCATTTT. The V call is TRBV19, the J call TRBJ1-5, with D perhaps matching TRBD1 (5 bases). CDR1 is LNHDA and CDR2 is SQIVND in the germline V gene (reference sequence). V was trimmed by 0 bases and J by 6 bases, leaving 15 bases between them. CDR3 length equals 16 residues.

The J gene is TRBJ2-7, the V gene TRBV14; TRBD1 matches at 8 bases. Losses at the gene ends were 1 base for V and 1 base for J; bases not matched to a gene: 9. The length of the CDR3 is 17 residues. Germline lookup yields CDR1 SGHDN and CDR2 FVKESK. The CDR3 DNA reads as TGTGCCAGCAGCCAAGGGAGGGACAGGATTCAATCCTACGAGCAGTACTTC. It specifies CASSQGRDRIQSYEQYF.

The J gene is TRBJ1-5, the V gene TRBV28; a possible D gene is TRBD1 (6 bases). Germline CDR1 MDHEN, CDR2 SYDVKM. V gave up 5 bases and J gave up 0 bases, with 23 bases separating them. The CDR3 is made up of 19 amino acids. The CDR3 protein is CASSDPETKGDYSNQPQHF. The CDR3 DNA follows: TGTGCCAGCAGTGACCCGGAGACAAAGGGGGACTATAGCAATCAGCCCCAGCATTTT.

V usage is TRBV3-1 (or the pseudogene TRBV3-2) and J usage is TRBJ1-5, with TRBD1 matching over 7 bases. The CDR3 runs 14 residues. The V segment lost 5 bases and the J segment 7 bases; nucleotides outside the gene matches: 8. Per the germline V gene, CDR1 is LGHDT and CDR2 is YNNKEL (reference sequence). In nucleotides, the CDR3 is TGTGCCAGCAGCTCAAAGGGGGCGGGCCAGCCCCAGCATTTT. As protein: CASSSKGAGQPQHF.

The gene calls are TRBV5-1 and TRBJ2-1; D is perhaps TRBD1 (5 bases). The germline V gene has CDR1 SGHRS and CDR2 YFSETQ. CDR3 length: 15 residues. V was shortened by 0 bases and J by 8 bases, with 15 bases between the two germline ends. The CDR3 protein is CASSLASGRDYEQFF. In nucleotides, the CDR3 is TGCGCCAGCAGCTTGGCCAGTGGCAGGGATTATGAGCAGTTCTTC. The entire variable domain, with the rest obtained from reference TRBV5-1 and TRBJ2-1, is as follows: KAGVTQTPRYLIKTRGQQVTLSCSPISGHRSVSWYQQTPGQGLQFLFEYFSETQRNKGNFPGRFSGRQFSNSRSEMNVSTLELGDSALYLCASSLASGRDYEQFFGPGTRLTVL.

The V gene is TRBV7-9, the J gene TRBJ1-1; TRBD1 is a possible D gene (6 bases). The CDR3 has 13 amino acids. Trimming left V 4 bases short and J 6 bases short, with 12 bases between. Germline V lookup: CDR1 SEHNR, CDR2 FQNEAQ (reference sequence). The CDR3 loop reads CASSSQGFAEAFF. CDR3 nucleotide sequence: TGTGCCAGCAGCTCACAGGGTTTCGCTGAAGCTTTCTTT.

V and J are TRBV7-9 and TRBJ1-3; D not certain. V lost 0 bases to trimming and J lost 9 bases, with 6 bases between them. The length of the CDR3 is 12 residues. Germline CDR1 SEHNR, CDR2 FQNEAQ (reference sequence). The CDR3 spells CASSLAGGTIYF. The CDR3 nucleotides are TGTGCCAGCAGCTTAGCAGGAGGCACCATATATTTT.

The DNA of the CDR3 is TGTGCCAGCAGCTTGGCCCCGGGGGGCTATGGCTACACCTTC. This encodes CASSLAPGGYGYTF. The chain has TRBV5-8 and TRBJ1-2, with a weak D call TRBD1 (5 bases). The ends were cut back, 0 bases at V and 4 bases at J, with 10 bases in the middle. The CDR3 has 14 amino acids. Germline loops: CDR1 SGHTS, CDR2 YDEGEE.

The chain joins TRBV29-1 to TRBJ1-1, with D tentatively TRBD1 (5 bases). Per the germline V gene, CDR1 is SQVTM and CDR2 is ANQGSEA. This CDR3 is built from 14 residues. Between the trimmed V and J ends, which lost 6 bases and 5 bases, there was a span of 19 bases. The DNA of the CDR3 is TGCAGCGTCGCAATGCAGGGAAGAAATACTGAAGCTTTCTTT. Protein: CSVAMQGRNTEAFF.

The rearrangement uses TRBV7-9 and TRBJ2-2; D is perhaps TRBD1 (6 bases). The V end lost 5 bases, the J end lost 0 bases, and 10 bases lay between the germline ends. The CDR3 extends over 15 amino acids. From germline, CDR1 is SEHNR and CDR2 FQNEAQ (reference sequence). The CDR3 protein is CASSPWTANTGELFF. The CDR3 coding sequence is TGTGCCAGCAGCCCCTGGACAGCGAACACCGGGGAGCTGTTTTTT.

The chain is built from TRBV5-1 and TRBJ1-1; TRBD1 agrees at 8 bases. Trimming removed 4 bases from V and 3 bases from J; junction bases left unmatched: 8. This CDR3 has 15 residues. CDR1 and CDR2 (germline): SGHRS, YFSETQ. CDR3: CASSLQQGADTEAFF. The CDR3, as DNA: TGCGCCAGCAGCCTTCAGCAGGGGGCGGACACTGAAGCTTTCTTT.

This clone was detected only a few times. This sequence joins TRBV4-2 and TRBJ1-6; D is uncertain. This CDR3 region has 16 residues. The ends were cut back, 0 bases at V and 0 bases at J, with 6 bases in the middle. CDR1 is LGHNA, CDR2 YNFKEQ, per germline. The CDR3 DNA reads TGTGCCAGCAGCCAAGAGGGCAACTCCTATAATTCACCCCTCCACTTT. It yields the protein CASSQEGNSYNSPLHF.

This rearrangement joins TRBV5-6 to TRBJ2-5; D not certain. Germline loops: CDR1 SGHDT, CDR2 YYEEEE. V shed 1 base and J shed 5 bases, with 15 bases lying between them. The CDR3 length is 15 residues. CDR3 region: CASSLYIDNYETQYF. For the CDR3, the DNA is TGTGCCAGCAGCTTGTACATTGATAATTACGAGACCCAGTACTTC.

The count of this clone is one. The gene calls are TRBV20-1 and TRBJ2-3, with 9 bases that match TRBD1. The V and J ends lost 3 bases and 5 bases, in that order; junction bases with no gene match: 6. Germline V CDR1 and CDR2: DFQATT, SNEGSKA (reference sequence). This CDR3 has 14 amino acids. The DNA of the CDR3 is TGCAGTGCTAGTCAGGACAGGGGATTAGATACGCAGTATTTT. As protein: CSASQDRGLDTQYF.

The V gene is TRBV18, the J gene TRBJ2-1, with 10 bases that match TRBD2. The germline CDR1 and CDR2 sequences are KGHSH and LQKENI. The junction had 2 bases not matched to a gene; V was cut back by 4 bases and J by 2 bases. This CDR3 is 15 amino acids long. The DNA of the CDR3 is TGTGCCAGCTCACGGACTAGCGGAACCTACAATGAGCAGTTCTTC. This translates into CASSRTSGTYNEQFF.

V and J are TRBV6-2 or TRBV6-3 and TRBJ2-7; 7 bases fit TRBD2. The germline V gene encodes CDR1 MNHEY and CDR2 SVGEGT. This CDR3 spans 14 amino acids. J lost 0 bases, V lost 2 bases, and 1 base had no gene match. As DNA, the CDR3 is TGTGCCAGCAGTTACGAGCGGGGCTCCTACGAGCAGTACTTC. It encodes CASSYERGSYEQYF.

This clone was observed a single time. Here the CDR3 reads CASSYSSRGARQPQHF. The CDR3 nucleotides read TGTGCCAGCAGTTACTCGAGTCGGGGGGCTCGTCAGCCCCAGCATTTT. The J gene is TRBJ1-5, the V gene TRBV6-5; D may be TRBD1 (6 bases). V was clipped by 0 bases and J by 6 bases, with 15 bases between them. The germline CDR1 and CDR2 sequences are MNHEY and SVGAGI. The CDR3 spans 16 residues.

J is TRBJ2-7 and V is TRBV5-1; D possibly corresponds to TRBD2 (6 bases). Germline CDR1 is SGHRS and CDR2 is YFSETQ. V dropped 0 bases and J dropped 1 base, with 11 bases sitting between them. The CDR3 is made up of 15 amino acids. Here the CDR3 reads CASSLGRDGSYEQYF. The CDR3 DNA follows: TGCGCCAGCAGCTTGGGGCGGGACGGATCCTACGAGCAGTACTTC.

The count of this clone is one. The CDR3 sequence is CASSSPRGPQYF. The CDR3 DNA reads as TGTGCCAGCAGTTCCCCCCGGGGTCCGCAGTACTTC. The V gene is TRBV6-6, the J gene TRBJ2-7, with a tentative D call TRBD2 (5 bases). This CDR3 region has 12 residues. Trimming removed 4 bases from V and 9 bases from J, with 13 bases in between. Germline assignment: CDR1 MNHNY and CDR2 SVGAGI (reference sequence).

A remark on this clone: The germline gene is not matched at one end of the junction; a read error may be the cause. The gene calls are TRBV6-5 and TRBJ1-2; 8 nucleotides line up with TRBD1. CDR3 length: 13 residues. Germline CDR1 reads MNHEY; CDR2 reads SVGAGI. The DNA for the CDR3 is TGTGCCAGCAGACAACCGGACAGGGCCCTCCTCTTCTTC. It encodes CASRQPDRALLFF.

V and J are TRBV7-2 and TRBJ1-5; no clear D. There are 14 residues in the CDR3. V dropped 1 base and J dropped 0 bases, with 4 bases sitting between them. CDR1 and CDR2 from the germline V gene are SGHTA and FQGNSA. DNA for the CDR3: TGTGCCAGCAGCTTAGGAGTTAGCAATCAGCCCCAGCATTTT. Amino acids: CASSLGVSNQPQHF.